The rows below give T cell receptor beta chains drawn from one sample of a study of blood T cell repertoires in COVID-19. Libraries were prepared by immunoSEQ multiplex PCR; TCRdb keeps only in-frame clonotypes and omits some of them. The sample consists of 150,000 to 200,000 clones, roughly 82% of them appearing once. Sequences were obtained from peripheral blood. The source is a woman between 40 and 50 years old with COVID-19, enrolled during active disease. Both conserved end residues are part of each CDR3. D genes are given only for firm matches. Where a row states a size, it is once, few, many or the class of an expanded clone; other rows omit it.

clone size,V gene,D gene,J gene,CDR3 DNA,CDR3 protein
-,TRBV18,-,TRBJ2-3,TGTGCCAGCTCACCATCGTTCGATACGCAGTATTTT,CASSPSFDTQYF
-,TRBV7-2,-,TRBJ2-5,TGTGCCAGCAGCTTACCGCTCCGAGGGTCTGGGGAGACCCAGTACTTC,CASSLPLRGSGETQYF
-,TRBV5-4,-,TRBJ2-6,TGTGCCAGCAGCCCGCGGGCCTTCTCTGGGGCCAACGTCCTGACTTTC,CASSPRAFSGANVLTF
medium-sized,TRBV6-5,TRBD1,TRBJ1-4,TGTGCCAGCAGCGGTGGCCAGGGGGCCGAAAAACTGTTTTTT,CASSGGQGAEKLFF
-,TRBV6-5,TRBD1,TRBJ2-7,TGTGCCAGCAGGGACAGGTTCTACGAGCAGTACTTC,CASRDRFYEQYF
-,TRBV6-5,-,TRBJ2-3,TGTGCCAGCAGTCAGGCTGCCCGGAGGGCAGATACGCAGTATTTT,CASSQAARRADTQYF
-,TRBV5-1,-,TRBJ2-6,TGCGCCAGCAGCTTGGACAGCTCTGGGGCCAACGTCCTGACTTTC,CASSLDSSGANVLTF
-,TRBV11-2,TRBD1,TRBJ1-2,TGTGCCAGCAGCCAAACCCGTAGGAGGGGGCTGTCTGGCTACACCTTC,CASSQTRRRGLSGYTF
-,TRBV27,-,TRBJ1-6,TGTGCCAGCAGTAAACAGGGTTTCTTGGATTCACCCCTCCACTTT,CASSKQGFLDSPLHF
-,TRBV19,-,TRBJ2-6,TGTGCCAGTAGTATTCAGGCGGAGAGACAGGATAGGCAGGTATCCTCTGGGGCCAACGTCCTGACTTTC,CASSIQAERQDRQVSSGANVLTF
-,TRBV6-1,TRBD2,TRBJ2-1,TGTGCCAGCAGTGCACGGGGGGGGTCCTACGGTGATGAGCAGTTCTTC,CASSARGGSYGDEQFF
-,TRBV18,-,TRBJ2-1,TGTGCCAGCTCACCATCCGGGGGTGAGCAGTTCTTC,CASSPSGGEQFF
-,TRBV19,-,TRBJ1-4,TGTGCCAGTAGTTTACAGTCCTTTAATGAAAAACTGTTTTTT,CASSLQSFNEKLFF
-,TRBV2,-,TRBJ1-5,TGTGCCAGCAGTGCGCTGCGGGGCAATCAGCCCCAGCATTTT,CASSALRGNQPQHF
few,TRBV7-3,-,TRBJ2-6,TGTGCCAGCAGCCCTGCGCACTCTGGGGCCAACGTCCTGACTTTC,CASSPAHSGANVLTF
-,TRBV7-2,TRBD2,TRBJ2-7,TGTGCCAGCACCGTACCCTTTAGCGGGAGATTCTCCTACGAGCAGTACTTC,CASTVPFSGRFSYEQYF
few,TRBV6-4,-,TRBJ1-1,TGTGCCAGCAGCCATACAAGGAACACTGAAGCTTTCTTT,CASSHTRNTEAFF
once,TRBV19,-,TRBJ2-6,TGTGCCAGTAGTATTGAGAGCTCTGGGGCCAACGTCCTGACTTTC,CASSIESSGANVLTF
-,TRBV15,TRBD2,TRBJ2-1,TGTGCCACCAGCAGATCTAGCGGAAACAATGAGCAGTTCTTC,CATSRSSGNNEQFF
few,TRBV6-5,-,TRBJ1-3,TGTGCCAGCATCGATCTGGGGCGTAGGGGAAACACCATATATTTT,CASIDLGRRGNTIYF
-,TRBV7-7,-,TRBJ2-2,TGTGCTAGCAGCCCTAGCCTGGGCGCGAACACCGGGGAGCTGTTTTTT,CASSPSLGANTGELFF
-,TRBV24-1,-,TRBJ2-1,TGTGCCACCAGTGACCTCGCCGCGGACTACAATGAGCAGTTCTTC,CATSDLAADYNEQFF
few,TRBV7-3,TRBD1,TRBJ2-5,TGTGCCAGCAGTCGCGACAGGGGAGAGACCCAGTACTTC,CASSRDRGETQYF
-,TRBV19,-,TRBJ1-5,TGTGCCAGTAGTATGAGATGGGCCTCCAATCAGCCCCAGCATTTT,CASSMRWASNQPQHF
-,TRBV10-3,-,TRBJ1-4,TGTGCCATCAGCGGTGATCATGAAAAACTGTTTTTT,CAISGDHEKLFF
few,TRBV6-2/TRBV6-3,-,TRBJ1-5,TGTGCCAGCAGTTACCGGGGTTTCGGCAATCAGCCCCAGCATTTT,CASSYRGFGNQPQHF
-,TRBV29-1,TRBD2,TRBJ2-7,TGCAGCGTTACGATGCGGACTAGCGGGAGTATTCCCCCCGAGCAGTACTTC,CSVTMRTSGSIPPEQYF
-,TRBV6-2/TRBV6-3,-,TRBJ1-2,TGTGCCAGCAGTCCCGACAGGAATGGCTACACCTTC,CASSPDRNGYTF
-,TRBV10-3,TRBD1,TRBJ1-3,TGTGCCATCAGGGCCGGGACAGGGGGATATGGAAACACCATATATTTT,CAIRAGTGGYGNTIYF
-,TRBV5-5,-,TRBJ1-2,TGTGCCAGCAGCTTCTCAGGGTACGGCTACACCTTC,CASSFSGYGYTF
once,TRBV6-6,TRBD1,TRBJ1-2,TGTGCCAGCAGCCCCGGACAGGGACCCTATGGCTACACCTTC,CASSPGQGPYGYTF
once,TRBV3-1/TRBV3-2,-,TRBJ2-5,TGTGCCAGCAGCCACTACACCCAGTACTTC,CASSHYTQYF
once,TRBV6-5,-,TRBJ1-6,TGTGCCACCCGACCCGACGGGTATAATTCACCCCTCCACTTT,CATRPDGYNSPLHF
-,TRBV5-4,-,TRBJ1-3,TGTGCCAGCAGCTTGGACAGGGCCTCTGGAAACACCATATATTTT,CASSLDRASGNTIYF
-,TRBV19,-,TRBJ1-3,TGTGCCAGTAGTTCTGCGTCCACCATATATTTT,CASSSASTIYF
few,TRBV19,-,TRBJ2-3,TGTGCCATTTCGGGATCCACAGATACGCAGTATTTT,CAISGSTDTQYF
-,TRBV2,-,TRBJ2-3,TGTGCCAGCAGTGACAACTCCCTGAGCACAGATACGCAGTATTTT,CASSDNSLSTDTQYF
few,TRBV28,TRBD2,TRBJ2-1,TGTGCCAGCAGTCTAGCGGTCGACAATGAGCAGTTCTTC,CASSLAVDNEQFF
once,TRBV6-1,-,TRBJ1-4,TGTGCCAGCAGTGAAGCAGGGAGGGGAATTGAAAAACTGTTTTTT,CASSEAGRGIEKLFF
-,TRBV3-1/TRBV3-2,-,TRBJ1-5,TGTGCCAGCAGCCAAGGTGGGGGCAGCAATCAGCCCCAGCATTTT,CASSQGGGSNQPQHF
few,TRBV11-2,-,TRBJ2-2,TGTGCCAGCAGCCGGACAAACACCGGGGAGCTGTTTTTT,CASSRTNTGELFF
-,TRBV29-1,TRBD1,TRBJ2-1,TGCAGCGTTGAAACGGACAGGGGCTCTTACAATGAGCAGTTCTTC,CSVETDRGSYNEQFF
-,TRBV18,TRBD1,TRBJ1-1,TGTGCCAGCTCACTGGGACAGGCACACACTGAAGCTTTCTTT,CASSLGQAHTEAFF
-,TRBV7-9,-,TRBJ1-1,TGTGCCAGCATGGACAGAATGAACACTGAAGCTTTCTTT,CASMDRMNTEAFF
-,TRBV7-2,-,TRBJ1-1,TGTGCCAGCAGCTCCCGCGGGGGGGTCACTGAAGCTTTCTTT,CASSSRGGVTEAFF
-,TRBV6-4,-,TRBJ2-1,TGTGCCAGCAGTGACTCTCCAGGAGGCAATGAGCAGTTCTTC,CASSDSPGGNEQFF
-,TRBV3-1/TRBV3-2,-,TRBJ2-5,TGTGCCAGCAGGGGGGCCAAGGAGACCCAGTACTTC,CASRGAKETQYF
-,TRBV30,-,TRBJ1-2,TGTGCCTGGATTTGGAGTACGGTCTCTAACTATGGCTACACCTTC,CAWIWSTVSNYGYTF
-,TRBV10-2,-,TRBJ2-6,TGCGCCAGCAGTGATGGTAGGGGCGCTGGGGCCAACGTCCTGACTTTC,CASSDGRGAGANVLTF